This T cell receptor (beta chain) was sequenced for a study of shared clonotypes between healthy human individuals. Healthy and HIV-negative, the adult donors had no recent acute infections or vaccinations. Donors comprised only Caucasian adults living in Nashville, Tennessee. The CDR3 covers 13 residues. Germline V gene data show CDR1 as LNHDA and CDR2 as SQIVND (reference sequence). V was cut by 4 bases and J by 0 bases, with 6 bases left in between. The replicate PCRs on unsorted PBMC were given approximately 300 ng DNA, which is tens of thousands of T cell genomes. Here immunoSEQ multiplex PCR was the method, and the copy in TCRdb shows in-frame clones only, minus some. This sample carries about 470,000 clones, 70% to 80% of them seen once, and the ten largest clones take around 13%. Findings and limits, study-wide: Sharing of clonotypes among donors was expected to vary with sequencing depth.

In regard to this clone: Its antigen is not identified.

The chain employs TRBV19 and TRBJ1-1, with D hard to call. The sample comprised PBMCs. The TCR was taken from a woman in her 40s in good health. Some clones in this sample may be carry-over from other donors' samples. The CDR3 spells CASSTQLNTEAFF. For the CDR3, the DNA is TGTGCCAGTAGTACACAGCTGAACACTGAAGCTTTCTTT.